The TCR beta chain under discussion was sequenced for a study of cytomegalovirus exposure and HLA in healthy donors. CDR3 length: 14 residues. Per germline, CDR1 SGHTA and CDR2 FQGNSA. V dropped 5 bases and J dropped 5 bases, with 15 bases sitting between them. The study ran its PCR with 60 Vbeta and 13 Jbeta primers. The table came from immunoSEQ multiplex PCR; TCRdb's copy has only in-frame clones and leaves some out. The sample shows about 82,000 clones, about 80% of them seen only once. The J gene is TRBJ1-1, the V gene TRBV7-2; TRBD1 might be the D (5 bases). Sequenced material: PBMCs. The sequence was collected from a man between 50 and 59 years old in good health and CMV-seronegative. Written as DNA, the CDR3 is TGTGCCAGCAGCCCGCGGGACGGGGGGACTGAAGCTTTCTTT. Protein sequence: CASSPRDGGTEAFF.